The 25 T cell receptor beta chains below come from one sample, sequenced in a study of blood T cell repertoires in COVID-19. Sequencing was performed with immunoSEQ multiplex PCR; in TCRdb, only in-frame clones are kept and a portion is missing. Of about 200,000 clones in the sample, about 85% were seen once. The sequenced sample was peripheral blood. The receptor source for this set is a woman between 45 and 60 years old with COVID-19, enrolled during active disease.

The CDR3 sequence is CASSRGQGFTTNEKLFF. DNA of the CDR3: TGTGCCAGCAGCCGGGGACAGGGGTTTACAACTAATGAAAAACTGTTTTTT. The chain is built from TRBV27 and TRBJ1-4, with 10 bases that match TRBD1. Germline loops: CDR1 MNHEY, CDR2 SMNVEV (reference sequence). Trimming at V came to 6 bases and at J to 0 bases, leaving 7 bases not matched to a gene. The CDR3 consists of 17 residues.

The chain employs TRBV3-1 (or the pseudogene TRBV3-2) and TRBJ2-2; 8 nucleotides agree with TRBD2. Trimming at V came to 4 bases and at J to 0 bases, leaving 4 bases not matched to a gene. This CDR3 region has 16 residues. The germline CDR1 and CDR2 sequences are LGHDT and YNNKEL (reference sequence). The CDR3 reads CASSPGGLANTGELFF. The CDR3 coding sequence is TGTGCCAGCAGCCCGGGGGGGCTGGCGAACACCGGGGAGCTGTTTTTT.

The V gene is TRBV2, the J gene TRBJ2-6; no firm D call. Per the germline V gene, CDR1 is SNHLY and CDR2 is FYNNEI. V was trimmed by 3 bases and J by 0 bases, leaving 15 bases between them. The CDR3 spans 18 residues. CDR3 DNA sequence: TGTGCCAGCAGTGATAACCGGCGGCCGTTCTCTGGGGCCAACGTCCTGACTTTC. Protein: CASSDNRRPFSGANVLTF.

The chain is built from TRBV3-1 (or the pseudogene TRBV3-2) and TRBJ1-4; 8 nucleotides line up with TRBD1. From germline, CDR1 is LGHDT and CDR2 YNNKEL (reference sequence). CDR3 length: 16 residues. The J segment lost 6 bases and the V segment lost 1 base, leaving 7 bases of the junction unmatched. CDR3 DNA sequence: TGTGCCAGCAGCCAAGGACAGGGGAGGTTCTATGAAAAACTGTTTTTT. Amino acid sequence: CASSQGQGRFYEKLFF.

The DNA for the CDR3 is TGCAGCGTTAAAACTCGGGGGGGCCTCGACAATGAGCAGTTCTTC. Residues: CSVKTRGGLDNEQFF. V is TRBV29-1 and J is TRBJ2-1; 8 positions match TRBD2. The CDR3 is made up of 15 amino acids. CDR1 is SQVTM, CDR2 ANQGSEA, per germline. With 5 bases clipped from V and 5 bases from J, the junction kept 11 bases outside the gene matches.

V usage is TRBV7-2 and J usage is TRBJ1-5, with 7 bases fitting TRBD1. Trimming cost V 4 bases and J 5 bases; bases outside gene matches: 5. This CDR3 spans 14 amino acids. CDR1 is SGHTA and CDR2 is FQGNSA in the germline V gene. The CDR3, as DNA: TGTGCCAGCAGCTACGGGACAGATTATCAGCCCCAGCATTTT. Translation gives CASSYGTDYQPQHF.

V and J are TRBV11-2 and TRBJ1-1; D unclear. V lost 3 bases and J lost 2, with 7 bases in between. The CDR3 runs 13 residues. CDR1 and CDR2 from the germline V gene are SGHAT and FQNNGV. The CDR3 loop is CASSFGTNTEAFF. As DNA, the CDR3 is TGTGCCAGCAGCTTCGGTACCAACACTGAAGCTTTCTTT.

This clone was detected ten times or more. The rearrangement joins TRBV28 to TRBJ2-7, with 7 bases identical to TRBD2. The CDR3 totals 13 residues. The germline gives CDR1 MDHEN, CDR2 SYDVKM. Written as DNA, the CDR3 is TGTGCGTCCCGGGGGGTGAGCTCCTACGAGCAGTACGTC. Its translation: CASRGVSSYEQYV.

This rearrangement joins TRBV25-1 to TRBJ2-4, with D possibly being TRBD2 (5 bases). V was cut by 6 bases and J by 0 bases, with 15 bases left in between. The CDR3 is 16 residues long. Germline V gives CDR1 MGHDK, CDR2 SYGVNS. The CDR3 protein is CASSRTGILAKNIQYF. The CDR3 nucleotides are TGTGCCAGCAGCCGGACGGGAATTTTAGCCAAAAACATTCAGTACTTC.

The CDR3 here is CASSFWRGYTDTQYF. DNA for the CDR3: TGTGCCAGCAGTTTCTGGCGAGGGTACACAGATACGCAGTATTTT. The chain employs TRBV27 and TRBJ2-3; maybe TRBD2 (5 bases). Germline assignment: CDR1 MNHEY and CDR2 SMNVEV (reference sequence). The CDR3 contains 15 residues. Between the trimmed V and J ends, which lost 3 bases and 2 bases, there was a span of 12 bases.

V and J are TRBV6-5 and TRBJ2-1; TRBD1 matches at 9 bases. The CDR3 sequence is 14 residues long. V lost 6 bases to trimming and J lost 7 bases; unmatched junction nucleotides: 7. Germline lookup yields CDR1 MNHEY and CDR2 SVGAGI. For the CDR3, the DNA is TGTGCCAGCAGCCCCGGGACAGGGACTAATGAGCAGTTCTTC. Translating it yields CASSPGTGTNEQFF.

This clone came up once. The chain has TRBV27 and TRBJ2-1; TRBD2 matches 8 bases. V shed 8 bases, J shed 8 bases, and the junction held 14 bases outside the gene matches. The CDR3 is made up of 15 amino acids. The germline CDR1 and CDR2 sequences are MNHEY and SMNVEV (reference sequence). For the CDR3, the DNA is TGTGCCAGCTCAAACCCGGGGGGGCCTATAGATGAGCAGTTCTTC. Amino acids: CASSNPGGPIDEQFF.

This clone was observed a single time. The V and J genes are TRBV6-5 and TRBJ1-2; perhaps TRBD1 as D (5 bases). V was cut by 7 bases and J by 5 bases, with 14 bases left in between. This CDR3 contains 13 residues. Per germline, CDR1 MNHEY and CDR2 SVGAGI. For the CDR3, the DNA is TGTGCCAGCACTCAGGGAAACCTTTATGGCTACACCTTC. Its translation is CASTQGNLYGYTF.

The chain uses TRBV30 and TRBJ1-1, with D possibly being TRBD1 (6 bases). Germline V lookup: CDR1 GTSNPN, CDR2 SVGIG (reference sequence). The V end was cut by 0 bases, the J end by 5 bases, with 25 bases between. The CDR3 length is 18 residues. The CDR3 DNA follows: TGTGCCTGGAGTGTACTTAGGGCGGCAGGGGTGATCGGGACTGAAGCTTTCTTT. Protein sequence: CAWSVLRAAGVIGTEAFF.

This sequence joins TRBV5-1 and TRBJ1-2; possible D gene TRBD1, 6 bases. CDR3 length equals 12 residues. The germline gives CDR1 SGHRS, CDR2 YFSETQ. V was shortened by 4 bases and J by 8 bases, with 12 bases between the two germline ends. The CDR3 DNA sequence: TGCGCCAGCAGCGAAGACAGGAGGGGCTACACCTTC. This sequence encodes CASSEDRRGYTF.

The DNA for the CDR3 is TGTGCCAGCAGCCAAGTCATCGGGGGGGCCTCCACAGATACGCAGTATTTT. This sequence encodes CASSQVIGGASTDTQYF. This chain links TRBV4-2 with TRBJ2-3; 8 nucleotides align to TRBD2. The CDR3 extends over 17 amino acids. V was pared by 1 base and J by 2 bases, with 8 bases of the junction left unmatched. Germline CDR1 reads LGHNA; CDR2 reads YNFKEQ.

Only a few counts were recorded for this clone. The chain employs TRBV29-1 and TRBJ1-5; perhaps TRBD1 as D (5 bases). CDR3 length: 13 amino acids. The germline V gene encodes CDR1 SQVTM and CDR2 ANQGSEA. Trimming removed 3 bases from V and 3 bases from J, with 9 bases in between. This CDR3 is CSVDTGNNQPQHF. In DNA, the CDR3 is TGCAGCGTTGATACAGGAAACAATCAGCCCCAGCATTTT.

V usage is TRBV2 and J usage is TRBJ2-3, with D maybe TRBD2 (6 bases). With 7 bases removed from V and 5 bases from J, the gap between germline ends came to 7 bases. This CDR3 comprises 11 residues. Germline V gives CDR1 SNHLY, CDR2 FYNNEI. The CDR3 sequence is CASTGGDTQYF. The CDR3 DNA is TGTGCCAGCACCGGGGGAGATACGCAGTATTTT.

Of note for this clone: Other DNA sequences within the sample encode an identical CDR3. The chain couples TRBV11-2 to TRBJ1-1; perhaps TRBD1 as D (5 bases). Trimming left V 3 bases short and J 2 bases short, with 7 bases between. The germline gives CDR1 SGHAT, CDR2 FQNNGV. The CDR3 runs to 13 residues. CDR3 DNA sequence: TGTGCCAGCAGCTTGCAGGGTAACACTGAAGCTTTCTTT. Its translation is CASSLQGNTEAFF.

This rearrangement joins TRBV5-1 to TRBJ1-3; D is undetermined. The CDR3 loop spans 15 amino acids. Germline V gene lookup returns CDR1 SGHRS and CDR2 YFSETQ. Between the trimmed V and J ends, which lost 0 bases and 4 bases, there was a span of 11 bases. CDR3 nucleotides: TGCGCCAGCAGCTTGGATTTTAACTCAGGAAACACCATATATTTT. Translation gives CASSLDFNSGNTIYF.

The CDR3 loop reads CASSQSTGMNTEAFF. The CDR3 DNA follows: TGCGCCAGCAGCCAGTCGACAGGGATGAACACTGAAGCTTTCTTT. The chain is built from TRBV4-3 and TRBJ1-1; 7 bases line up with TRBD1. Unmatched junction bases numbered 4, after V lost 3 bases and J lost 0 bases. Germline V gives CDR1 LGHNA, CDR2 YSLEER. CDR3 length: 15 amino acids.

The gene calls are TRBV18 and TRBJ1-1; D remains unclear. Germline values: CDR1 KGHSH, CDR2 LQKENI. The ends were cut back, 2 bases at V and 5 bases at J, with 12 bases in the middle. The CDR3 runs 14 residues. This CDR3 is CASSPVFWRTEAFF. The CDR3 region has the DNA TGTGCCAGCTCACCAGTGTTTTGGAGGACTGAAGCTTTCTTT. The whole variable domain, remainder taken from reference TRBV18 and TRBJ1-1, is NAGVMQNPRHLVRRRGQEARLRCSPMKGHSHVYWYRQLPEEGLKFMVYLQKENIIDESGMPKERFSAEFPKEGPSILRIQQVVRGDSAAYFCASSPVFWRTEAFFGQGTRLTVV.

This clone was detected only a few times. The chain is built from TRBV7-8 and TRBJ1-5; D gene unclear. The CDR3 covers 15 residues. V lost 2 bases, J lost 5 bases, and 13 bases lay in between. The V gene's germline CDR1 is SGHVS and CDR2 FQNEAQ. CDR3 protein: CASSLTRVVYQPQHF. The DNA of the CDR3 is TGTGCCAGCAGCTTAACGCGGGTGGTTTATCAGCCCCAGCATTTT.

The genes are TRBV27 and TRBJ1-2; the D is unclear. Germline lookup yields CDR1 MNHEY and CDR2 SMNVEV (reference sequence). The V and J ends lost 2 bases and 2 bases respectively, with 12 bases between them. There are 15 residues in the CDR3. CDR3 in amino acids: CASSLRPGLNYGYTF. CDR3 nucleotide sequence: TGTGCCAGCAGTTTACGTCCGGGGTTGAACTATGGCTACACCTTC.

The chain combines TRBV20-1 with TRBJ2-7, with D possibly being TRBD1 (5 bases). There are 11 residues in the CDR3. Deletions cut 1 base from V and 6 bases from J, with 7 bases between. Germline V gene lookup returns CDR1 DFQATT and CDR2 SNEGSKA (reference sequence). The CDR3: CSARAGFEQYF. CDR3 nucleotide sequence: TGCAGTGCTAGAGCAGGGTTCGAGCAGTACTTC.